This record concerns one TCR beta chain sequence. The antigen it recognizes is unknown. No per-base quality is available; no much larger clone lies one base away. The library relied on the immunoSEQ multiplex PCR assay. Drawn from immuneACCESS, this table holds only the in-frame rearrangements with V and J called that TCRdb kept. Clones are partly lost; checked studies trace under half to an unresolved V gene and leave the rest unexplained. In all, the sample holds 45,000 to 50,000 clones, and about 94% of those were seen once. Less than 5% of the sample goes to the ten largest clones. This entry comes from a study of T cell changes during pregnancy in multiple sclerosis (dated by TCRdb to between 2018 and 2021). Background for the entire study: The study examined how the T cell repertoire changed over the course of pregnancy in women with multiple sclerosis.

The CDR3 has 14 amino acids, counting the end cysteine and phenylalanine. This entry keeps only the CDR3 DNA: 42 bases, framed from base 1. The CDR1 and CDR2 encoded by the germline V gene (reference sequence) are MNHEY and SMNVEV. Relative to germline, V is 3 bases shorter and J is 2 bases shorter, with 11 bases between their ends. The sample here was CD8+ T cells from peripheral blood mononuclear cells, taken in the first trimester of pregnancy. In this chain, TRBV27 is recombined with TRBJ2-7; the D gene is not confidently resolved. The source of this sequence is a female donor with multiple sclerosis, enrolled in a pregnancy study. The DNA reads as follows: TGTGCCAGCAGTTTTGCGGCCGGTACCTACGAGCAGTACTTC. This sequence encodes CASSFAAGTYEQYF.